One sample yielded the 29 T cell receptor beta chains listed below, sequenced in a study of T cells in Graves' hyperthyroidism and ophthalmopathy. What was amplified from RNA transcripts were TCR beta CDR3 regions. A first-round RT-PCR of the TCR CDR3 used the HTBI primer set. TCRdb passed the multiplex PCR reads through MiXCR, listing each CDR3 protein once. The profile shows 360,000 or so distinct CDR3 sequences, around 18% of them singletons. Sequenced material: blood. These receptors all come from a woman between 40 and 50 years old with Graves' ophthalmopathy.

This clonotype was seen ten or more times. This sequence joins TRBV6-2 or TRBV6-3 and TRBJ2-2; D is perhaps TRBD2 (6 bases). From germline, CDR1 is MNHEY and CDR2 SVGEGT. This CDR3 is 16 amino acids long. The V end lost 6 bases, the J end lost 1 base, and 15 bases lay between the germline ends. The CDR3 region is CASRLTGVLNTGELFF. The CDR3 nucleotides are TGTGCCAGCAGACTCACGGGAGTCTTGAACACCGGGGAGCTGTTTTTT.

This rearrangement joins TRBV20-1 to TRBJ2-7; 8 nucleotides align to TRBD2. The CDR3 loop spans 16 amino acids. The ends lost 5 bases at V and 5 bases at J; junction bases unmatched: 17. Germline V gene lookup returns CDR1 DFQATT and CDR2 SNEGSKA (reference sequence). Here the CDR3 DNA reads TGCAGTGCTCAGCCGGGAGAAGGTGCGGGAGGCCACGAGCAGTACTTC. Translating gives CSAQPGEGAGGHEQYF.

This clonotype was picked up many times. In DNA, the CDR3 is TGCGCCAGCAGCTTGGAGACAGGGGTCCCCTACGAGCAGTACTTC. Translated: CASSLETGVPYEQYF. The chain links TRBV5-1 to TRBJ2-7, with 8 bases identical to TRBD1. The V gene end was trimmed by 0 bases and the J gene end by 2 bases; junction bases not matched to a gene: 4. This CDR3 is built from 15 residues. Germline assignment: CDR1 SGHRS and CDR2 YFSETQ.

Ten or more counts support this clonotype. This rearrangement joins TRBV6-5 to TRBJ1-1, with unresolved D. V was cut by 6 bases and J by 8 bases, with 16 bases left in between. The CDR3 is 13 amino acids. The germline V gene encodes CDR1 MNHEY and CDR2 SVGAGI. The CDR3: CASRGMLSPEAFF. CDR3 nucleotide sequence: TGTGCCAGCAGGGGTATGTTGTCGCCAGAAGCTTTCTTT.

The chain combines TRBV4-1 with TRBJ1-2; the match to TRBD1 covers 9 bases. Germline V gives CDR1 MGHRA, CDR2 YSYEKL. Trimming removed 1 base from V and 8 bases from J; junction bases left unmatched: 8. The CDR3 runs 15 residues. CDR3 loop: CASSQGRGQGGGYTF. The CDR3 coding sequence is TGCGCCAGCAGCCAAGGGAGGGGACAGGGAGGAGGCTACACCTTC.

This clonotype was counted many times. An end of the junction does not agree with germline; a read error may underlie this. The chain links TRBV20-1 to TRBJ1-5; D is possibly TRBD1 (6 bases). The CDR3 contains 12 residues. Germline CDR1 and CDR2: DFQATT and SNEGSKA (reference sequence). This chain's CDR3 is CSVRGLNRPQHF. CDR3 nucleotide sequence: TGCAGTGTTCGGGGGCTGAATCGGCCCCAGCATTTT.

This clonotype came up many times. The V and J genes are TRBV29-1 and TRBJ1-2, with D perhaps matching TRBD1 (5 bases). Trimming left V 3 bases short and J 4 bases short, with 12 bases between. This CDR3 is built from 13 residues. Germline values: CDR1 SQVTM, CDR2 ANQGSEA. The CDR3 DNA reads TGCAGCGTTGAGGCCCAGGGACCCTATGGCTACACCTTC. It codes for CSVEAQGPYGYTF.

In its sample, this clonotype was seen many times. The rearrangement joins TRBV5-6 to TRBJ1-2; no firm D call. The germline gives CDR1 SGHDT, CDR2 YYEEEE. The CDR3 has 17 amino acids. Trimming removed 8 bases from V and 0 bases from J, with 23 bases in between. The CDR3 loop reads CASLTTVRAPANYGYTF. DNA of the CDR3: TGTGCCAGTCTAACTACCGTAAGGGCGCCCGCTAACTATGGCTACACCTTC.

Concerning this clonotype: The junction departs from the called germline gene at one end, perhaps through a read error. This chain links TRBV12-3 or TRBV12-4 with TRBJ1-5, with 8 bases lining up with TRBD1. The CDR3 extends over 15 amino acids. The CDR3 DNA reads TGTGCCAGCAGAAAGGGGACAGGATCAAATCGGCCCCAGCATTTT. It encodes CASRKGTGSNRPQHF.

V usage is TRBV7-2 and J usage is TRBJ2-5, with D maybe TRBD1 (5 bases). CDR3 length: 15 amino acids. Looked up from germline, CDR1 is SGHTA and CDR2 is FQGNSA. The V end lost 2 bases, the J end lost 5 bases, and 15 bases lay between the germline ends. DNA of the CDR3: TGTGCCAGCAGCTTACTTCAGGGTGTGGGGGAGACCCAGTACTTC. Its protein is CASSLLQGVGETQYF.

This clonotype appeared many times. CDR3 nucleotide sequence: TGTGCCACCAGCAGAGATCGCGGGACTCAGCCCCAGCATTTT. It specifies CATSRDRGTQPQHF. The chain combines TRBV15 with TRBJ1-5, with a possible D match to TRBD1 (5 bases). The CDR3 runs to 14 residues. CDR1 is LNHNV, CDR2 YYDKDF, per germline (reference sequence). The V gene lost 0 bases and the J gene lost 6 bases, with 9 bases spanning the gap.

At least ten counts were recorded for this clonotype. The J gene is TRBJ2-7, the V gene TRBV20-1; no clear D. The CDR3 contains 15 residues. Looked up from germline, CDR1 is DFQATT and CDR2 is SNEGSKA (reference sequence). Trimming took off 6 bases at V and 6 bases at J, with 24 bases between the two ends. This CDR3 reads CSARPWAEIRAEQYF. CDR3 bases: TGCAGTGCCAGACCGTGGGCGGAGATAAGAGCCGAGCAGTACTTC.

This clonotype was observed at least ten times. CDR3 sequence reads: CSAPKGDRGTEAFF. The CDR3 DNA reads as TGCAGTGCCCCTAAGGGTGATAGGGGAACTGAAGCTTTCTTT. The rearrangement links TRBV20-1 to TRBJ1-1, with D possibly TRBD1 on 5 matching bases. The V end was cut by 6 bases, the J end by 5 bases, with 19 bases between. CDR3 length: 14 residues. Germline lookup yields CDR1 DFQATT and CDR2 SNEGSKA (reference sequence).

This clonotype was counted ten times or more. The chain has TRBV19 and TRBJ2-7; 8 bases line up with TRBD1. The V gene's germline CDR1 is LNHDA and CDR2 SQIVND (reference sequence). The V gene end was trimmed by 6 bases and the J gene end by 4 bases; junction bases not matched to a gene: 11. This CDR3 has 15 residues. The CDR3 DNA is TGTGCCAGTAGCCGGACAGGGCCAGAGACATACGAGCAGTACTTC. It codes for CASSRTGPETYEQYF.

This clonotype has a count of ten or more. Compared with germline, one end of the junction differs, possibly owing to a read error. The J gene is TRBJ2-5, the V gene TRBV4-1; D is possibly TRBD1 (7 bases). Germline CDR1 is MGHRA and CDR2 is YSYEKL. This CDR3 comprises 15 residues. The CDR3 nucleotides read TGCGCCAGCAGCAAAGACAGGGACTTCCAAGAGACCCAGTACTTC. Protein product: CASSKDRDFQETQYF.

The chain has TRBV24-1 and TRBJ2-5, with 11 bases aligning to TRBD2. This CDR3 is built from 13 residues. Germline V CDR1 and CDR2: KGHDR, SFDVKD. The V segment lost 9 bases and the J segment 2 bases; nucleotides outside the gene matches: 1. CDR3 loop: CATGTSGQETQYF. CDR3 nucleotide sequence: TGTGCCACCGGGACTAGCGGACAAGAGACCCAGTACTTC.

This clonotype was recorded many times. This chain uses TRBV18 with TRBJ1-1, with TRBD1 identical over 7 bases. V shed 6 bases, J shed 0 bases, and the junction held 4 bases outside the gene matches. The CDR3 covers 14 residues. The germline V gene has CDR1 KGHSH and CDR2 LQKENI. The CDR3 coding sequence is TGTGCCAGCTCGGGGGACAGCCTGAACACTGAAGCTTTCTTT. This sequence encodes CASSGDSLNTEAFF.

The gene calls are TRBV27 and TRBJ2-7; D ambiguous. CDR3 length: 17 residues. The germline gives CDR1 MNHEY, CDR2 SMNVEV (reference sequence). V lost 2 bases and J 4 bases, leaving 21 bases between the germline ends. CDR3 sequence (DNA): TGTGCCAGCAGTTTACACCGCTTAGACGGTCATGGGTACGAGCAGTACTTC. The encoded protein is CASSLHRLDGHGYEQYF.

This clonotype has a count of ten or more. Being one base from a much bigger clone, this may be a read error. The V call is TRBV12-3 or TRBV12-4, the J call TRBJ1-1; TRBD1 is a possible D gene (6 bases). The CDR3 totals 17 residues. The germline V and J ends were trimmed by 7 bases and 3 bases, with 24 bases remaining between them. The CDR3 loop is CASNDSRQVNIYTEAFF. The DNA for the CDR3 is TGTGCCAGCAACGATTCGAGACAGGTTAATATCTACACTGAAGCTTTCTTT.

This clonotype was picked up many times. The chain joins TRBV15 to TRBJ1-2; D call uncertain. Germline V gives CDR1 LNHNV, CDR2 YYDKDF (reference sequence). This CDR3 has 14 amino acids. Trimming cost V 0 bases and J 8 bases, with 13 bases left between them. For the CDR3, the DNA is TGTGCCACCAGCAGAGATCCCGAATCGGGAGGCTACACCTTC. Protein: CATSRDPESGGYTF.

In this sample, this clonotype turned up many times. The chain combines TRBV2 with TRBJ2-5; no clear D gene. Germline V gene sequence: CDR1 SNHLY, CDR2 FYNNEI. The CDR3 extends over 12 amino acids. V dropped 2 bases and J dropped 4 bases, with 5 bases sitting between them. The CDR3 spells CASSESSETQYF. Here the CDR3 DNA reads TGTGCCAGCAGTGAAAGTTCAGAGACCCAGTACTTC.

This clonotype was recorded many times. The chain couples TRBV20-1 to TRBJ2-5; D gene unclear. V was cut by 1 base and J by 4 bases, with 16 bases left in between. Germline V gene data show CDR1 as DFQATT and CDR2 as SNEGSKA (reference sequence). The CDR3 has 15 residues. The DNA of the CDR3 is TGCAGTGCTAGAGCCGAGATCCATAAGGGAGAGACCCAGTACTTC. The encoded protein is CSARAEIHKGETQYF.

This clonotype was seen a handful of times. The gene calls are TRBV4-2 and TRBJ2-5; D not certain. CDR1 LGHNA and CDR2 YNFKEQ come from the germline V gene. Trimming took off 0 bases at V and 7 bases at J, with 12 bases between the two ends. This CDR3 contains 14 residues. The CDR3 nucleotides are TGTGCCAGCAGCCAAGAAGTACGCGAAGGGACCCAGTACTTC. The encoded protein is CASSQEVREGTQYF.

At least ten counts were recorded for this clonotype. CDR3 protein: CASSVGLAGEGEQYF. CDR3 nucleotides: TGTGCCAGCAGTGTTGGACTAGCGGGAGAGGGTGAGCAGTACTTC. The chain employs TRBV6-1 and TRBJ2-7; 13 positions agree with TRBD2. Trimming at V came to 4 bases and at J to 7 bases, leaving 7 bases not matched to a gene. The germline V gene encodes CDR1 MNHNS and CDR2 SASEGT. The CDR3 is made up of 15 amino acids.

This clonotype was observed at least ten times. The chain carries TRBV6-2 or TRBV6-3 and TRBJ1-5; D may be TRBD1 (5 bases). CDR1 and CDR2 from the germline V gene are MNHEY and SVGEGT. This CDR3 region has 18 residues. V was clipped by 2 bases and J by 1 base, with 18 bases between them. The CDR3 bases are TGTGCCAGCAGTTACACCTTAGGGGCAGGGACCAGCAATCAGCCCCAGCATTTT. Translation gives CASSYTLGAGTSNQPQHF.

The V call is TRBV18, the J call TRBJ2-7, with TRBD1 matching 7 bases. This CDR3 region has 14 residues. Germline V gene lookup returns CDR1 KGHSH and CDR2 LQKENI. The J segment lost 13 bases and the V segment lost 0 bases, leaving 12 bases of the junction unmatched. The CDR3, as DNA: TGTGCCAGCTCACCACCGATAGACAGGGCGGAGAGATACTTC. This translates into CASSPPIDRAERYF.

This clonotype has at least ten counts. The chain links TRBV2 to TRBJ2-7; 7 positions match TRBD2. J gave up 2 bases and V 4 bases, and 11 bases lay outside the gene matches. Germline V gives CDR1 SNHLY, CDR2 FYNNEI. CDR3 size: 16 residues. The DNA of the CDR3 is TGTGCCAGCAGTGCCACTCTCGGCCGGGAGGCCTACGAGCAGTACTTC. Translated, it gives CASSATLGREAYEQYF.

This clonotype is a singleton in its sample. The chain has TRBV12-3 or TRBV12-4 and TRBJ2-7; 14 nucleotides agree with TRBD2. V was clipped by 7 bases and J by 5 bases; unmatched bases: 4. CDR3 length: 14 amino acids. CDR3 protein: CASKGTSGSHEQYF. As DNA, the CDR3 is TGTGCCAGCAAAGGGACTAGCGGGAGCCACGAGCAGTACTTC.

The chain recombines TRBV6-1 with TRBJ2-7; possibly TRBD1 or TRBD2 for D (5 bases each). The V gene's germline CDR1 is MNHNS and CDR2 SASEGT. CDR3 length: 13 residues. V lost 10 bases to trimming and J lost 1 base, with 14 bases between them. The CDR3 nucleotides are TGTGCCACCGAAGGGACGCGTTCCTACGAGCAGTACTTC. As protein: CATEGTRSYEQYF.